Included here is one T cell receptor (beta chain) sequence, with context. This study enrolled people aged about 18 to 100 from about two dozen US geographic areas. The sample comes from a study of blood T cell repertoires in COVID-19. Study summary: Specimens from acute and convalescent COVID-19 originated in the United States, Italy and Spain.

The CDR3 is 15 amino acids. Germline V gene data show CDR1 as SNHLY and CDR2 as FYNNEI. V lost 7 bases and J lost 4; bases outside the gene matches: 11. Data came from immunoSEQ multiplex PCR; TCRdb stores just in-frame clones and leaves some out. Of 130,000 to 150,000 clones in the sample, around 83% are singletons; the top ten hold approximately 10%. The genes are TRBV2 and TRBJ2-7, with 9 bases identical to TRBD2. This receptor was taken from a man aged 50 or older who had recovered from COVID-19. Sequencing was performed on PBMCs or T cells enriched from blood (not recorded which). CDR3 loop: CASKEASGESYEQYF. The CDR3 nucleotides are TGTGCCAGCAAGGAGGCTAGCGGGGAGTCTTACGAGCAGTACTTC.